Listed here are 19 T cell receptor beta chains from one sample, sequenced in a study of cytomegalovirus exposure and HLA in healthy donors. PCR amplification relied on 60 Vbeta primers (plus 13 Jbeta primers). Assay used: immunoSEQ multiplex PCR; TCRdb lists only in-frame clones, some missing. The sample has roughly 39,000 clones, and its top ten clones hold over 3%. Sequencing used PBMCs. The receptor source for this set is a woman between 25 and 40 years old in good health and CMV-seropositive.

The chain combines TRBV7-9 with TRBJ2-2, with a weak D call TRBD1 (8 bases). The V end lost 5 bases, the J end lost 4 bases, and 17 bases lay between the germline ends. The CDR3 spans 16 residues. Germline V gives CDR1 SEHNR, CDR2 FQNEAQ (reference sequence). The CDR3 region has the DNA TGTGCCAGCAGCCAAGGACAGGGAGGGACCACCGGGGAGCTGTTTTTT. This gives the protein CASSQGQGGTTGELFF.

This chain uses TRBV19 with TRBJ1-4, with no clear D. This CDR3 contains 14 residues. Germline CDR1 LNHDA, CDR2 SQIVND (reference sequence). Trimming cost V 9 bases and J 4 bases, with 15 bases left between them. The CDR3 region is CASPGLPFNEKLFF. The CDR3 DNA follows: TGTGCCAGCCCTGGACTCCCATTTAATGAAAAACTGTTTTTT.

The J gene is TRBJ2-5, the V gene TRBV11-2; 9 nucleotides match TRBD2. This CDR3 has 17 residues. The trim removed 1 base at V and 3 bases at J, leaving 9 bases unmatched. CDR1 is SGHAT, CDR2 FQNNGV, per germline. CDR3 coding DNA: TGTGCCAGCAGCTTAGGAGGAGCGGGGGGCTCGAAAGAGACCCAGTACTTC. Protein: CASSLGGAGGSKETQYF. The full variable domain, its missing parts supplied by reference TRBV11-2 and TRBJ2-5, is EAGVAQSPRYKIIEKRQSVAFWCNPISGHATLYWYQQILGQGPKLLIQFQNNGVVDDSQLPKDRFSAERLKGVDSTLKIQPAKLEDSAVYLCASSLGGAGGSKETQYFGPGTRLLVL.

The rearrangement uses TRBV2 and TRBJ1-2; D possibly corresponds to TRBD1 (5 bases). The V and J ends lost 10 bases and 6 bases respectively, with 18 bases between them. The CDR3 is made up of 13 amino acids. Germline V gene data show CDR1 as SNHLY and CDR2 as FYNNEI. CDR3 amino acids: CATGGDTRDGYTF. CDR3 DNA sequence: TGTGCCACCGGGGGAGATACCAGAGATGGCTACACCTTC. The entire variable domain, with the rest obtained from reference TRBV2 and TRBJ1-2, is as follows: EPEVTQTPSHQVTQMGQEVILRCVPISNHLYFYWYRQILGQKVEFLVSFYNNEISEKSEIFDDQFSVERPDGSNFTLKIRSTKLEDSAMYFCATGGDTRDGYTFGSGTRLTVV.

This chain links TRBV10-3 with TRBJ2-4, with 7 bases aligning to TRBD1. The junction had 13 bases not matched to a gene; V was cut back by 2 bases and J by 6 bases. Per germline, CDR1 ENHRY and CDR2 SYGVKD. CDR3 length: 17 residues. CDR3 DNA: TGTGCCATCAGTGAGCGGGGAGAGGGGGCGATATTAAACATTCAGTACTTC. Residues: CAISERGEGAILNIQYF.

The CDR3 loop reads CASSLGPGGGSYEQYF. CDR3 sequence (DNA): TGTGCCAGCAGCTTAGGTCCGGGGGGGGGCTCCTACGAGCAGTACTTC. The chain combines TRBV7-7 with TRBJ2-5; TRBD2 matches 8 bases. The DNA end favors TRBJ2-7, so the J call may be wrong. The CDR3 sequence is 16 residues long. Germline CDR1 reads SSHAT; CDR2 reads FNYEAQ (reference sequence).

V usage is TRBV5-1 and J usage is TRBJ2-1; 10 bases line up with TRBD2. This CDR3 has 15 amino acids. CDR1 and CDR2 from the germline V gene are SGHRS and YFSETQ. The trim removed 0 bases at V and 3 bases at J, leaving 0 bases unmatched. CDR3 nucleotides: TGCGCCAGCAGCTTGGTAGCGGGGGGCTACAATGAGCAGTTCTTC. This sequence encodes CASSLVAGGYNEQFF.

In the case of this clone: No DNA is shown, since the ends of the CDR3 on it are uncertain; the CDR3 is the one TCRdb lists. This CDR3 is CASSVGTGIDNEQLF. The chain recombines TRBV9 with TRBJ2-1; the table's D call of TRBD1 was not tested on the DNA. Germline V gives CDR1 SGDLS, CDR2 YYNGEE. Ends included, the CDR3 has 15 residues.

The rearrangement joins TRBV6-5 to TRBJ1-4; TRBD1 matches 10 bases. The ends lost 6 bases at V and 7 bases at J; junction bases unmatched: 8. This CDR3 region has 15 residues. Looked up from germline, CDR1 is MNHEY and CDR2 is SVGAGI. This chain's CDR3 is CASSVFRDRGEKLFF. For the CDR3, the DNA is TGTGCCAGCAGCGTATTCCGGGACAGGGGTGAAAAACTGTTTTTT.

This chain links TRBV4-1 with TRBJ1-4; D is unresolved. With 0 bases removed from V and 7 bases from J, the gap between germline ends came to 12 bases. The V gene's germline CDR1 is MGHRA and CDR2 YSYEKL. CDR3 size: 15 residues. The CDR3 spells CASSQDRGRGEKLFF. CDR3 bases: TGCGCCAGCAGCCAAGATCGGGGTCGAGGTGAAAAACTGTTTTTT.

The chain has TRBV4-1 and TRBJ1-2, with TRBD1 matching over 7 bases. Looked up from germline, CDR1 is MGHRA and CDR2 is YSYEKL. The ends lost 4 bases at V and 1 base at J; junction bases unmatched: 6. The CDR3 consists of 15 residues. CDR3 DNA sequence: TGCGCCAGCAGCCCGATACAGGGGTTTAACTATGGCTACACCTTC. This encodes CASSPIQGFNYGYTF.

The rearrangement joins TRBV10-2 to TRBJ2-1; TRBD2 might be the D (5 bases). The V gene lost 2 bases and the J gene lost 7 bases, with 6 bases spanning the gap. The CDR3 is 12 residues long. CDR1 and CDR2 (germline): WSHSY, SAAADI. DNA of the CDR3: TGCGCCAGCAGTGAGCCGGGGAATGAGCAGTTCTTC. Protein sequence: CASSEPGNEQFF.

Remarks on this clone: Compared with germline, one end of the junction differs, possibly owing to a read error. The CDR3 bases are TGTACCTGGAGTAGCGGGACAGGGGACCGCTACGAGCAGTACTTC. This encodes CTWSSGTGDRYEQYF. The chain links TRBV30 to TRBJ2-7; 10 bases agree with TRBD1. There are 15 residues in the CDR3. CDR1 and CDR2 from the germline V gene are GTSNPN and SVGIG (reference sequence).

The genes are TRBV18 and TRBJ2-7, with D tentatively TRBD2 (5 bases). Germline CDR1 KGHSH, CDR2 LQKENI. V gave up 5 bases and J gave up 2 bases, with 16 bases separating them. The CDR3 runs 15 residues. The CDR3 DNA follows: TGTGCCAGCTCATCCGATAGCGCCACAACCTACGAGCAGTACTTC. The encoded protein is CASSSDSATTYEQYF. Full variable domain (remainder filled in from reference TRBV18 and TRBJ2-7): NAGVMQNPRHLVRRRGQEARLRCSPMKGHSHVYWYRQLPEEGLKFMVYLQKENIIDESGMPKERFSAEFPKEGPSILRIQQVVRGDSAAYFCASSSDSATTYEQYFGPGTRLTVT.

V is TRBV11-3 and J is TRBJ1-3; no reliable D call. Germline CDR1 SGHNT, CDR2 YENEEA. The V end was cut by 1 base, the J end by 3 bases, with 4 bases between. This CDR3 has 13 amino acids. In DNA form, the CDR3 reads TGTGCCAGCAGCTTAGGTCTTGGAAACACCATATATTTT. It specifies CASSLGLGNTIYF.

The chain joins TRBV7-8 to TRBJ2-7; 9 bases map to TRBD1. The CDR3 consists of 16 residues. V lost 5 bases to trimming and J lost 0 bases; unmatched junction nucleotides: 8. CDR1 is SGHVS and CDR2 is FQNEAQ in the germline V gene. For the CDR3, the DNA is TGTGCCAGCAGCCTAAGCGGGACAGGGTACTCCTACGAGCAGTACTTC. Protein: CASSLSGTGYSYEQYF.

The chain recombines TRBV10-3 with TRBJ2-7; tentative D call: TRBD1 (6 bases). Germline assignment: CDR1 ENHRY and CDR2 SYGVKD. The CDR3 loop spans 14 amino acids. The V gene lost 5 bases and the J gene lost 0 bases, with 11 bases spanning the gap. CDR3 residues: CAISTGTHSYEQYF. CDR3 sequence (DNA): TGTGCCATCAGTACCGGGACACACTCCTACGAGCAGTACTTC.

The chain has TRBV6-1 and TRBJ1-3, with D unclear. Germline CDR1 and CDR2: MNHNS and SASEGT. V dropped 5 bases and J dropped 0 bases, with 11 bases sitting between them. This CDR3 region has 15 residues. The CDR3: CASSTGLNSGNTIYF. The CDR3 bases are TGTGCCAGCAGTACCGGACTGAACTCTGGAAACACCATATATTTT.

The chain couples TRBV5-6 to TRBJ2-1; D possibly corresponds to TRBD2 (6 bases). V was pared by 4 bases and J by 3 bases, with 14 bases between. The CDR3 totals 15 residues. Germline V CDR1 and CDR2: SGHDT, YYEEEE. The chain's CDR3 is CASSQSAGGYNEQFF. The CDR3, as DNA: TGTGCCAGCAGCCAGTCAGCGGGTGGCTACAATGAGCAGTTCTTC.